A single sample is the source of the 15 T cell receptor beta chains below, sequenced in a study of T cells in Graves' hyperthyroidism and ophthalmopathy. TCR beta CDR3 sequences were amplified from RNA transcripts. The HTBI primer set drove a first-round RT-PCR of the TCR CDR3. TCRdb itself ran the multiplex PCR reads through MiXCR, one entry per CDR3 protein. The table lists about 380,000 distinct CDR3 sequences, about 14% of them singletons. Sequencing was done on a sample of blood. These receptor sequences come from a man under 40 with Graves' hyperthyroidism that later progressed to Graves' ophthalmopathy.

This clonotype was seen at least ten times. V usage is TRBV11-3 and J usage is TRBJ2-1; 11 bases are shared with TRBD2. This CDR3 is 17 amino acids long. V was pared by 5 bases and J by 0 bases, with 6 bases of the junction left unmatched. Germline CDR1 is SGHNT and CDR2 is YENEEA. CDR3 nucleotide sequence: TGTGCCAGCAGCAGACGACTAGCGGGGCCCTCCTACAATGAGCAGTTCTTC. This translates into CASSRRLAGPSYNEQFF. Combining the CDR3 with reference TRBV11-3 and TRBJ2-1 gives the whole variable domain EAGVVQSPRYKIIEKKQPVAFWCNPISGHNTLYWYLQNLGQGPELLIRYENEEAVDDSQLPKDRFSAERLKGVDSTLKIQPAELGDSAVYLCASSRRLAGPSYNEQFFGPGTRLTVL.

The chain uses TRBV9 and TRBJ1-4; the match to TRBD1 covers 7 bases. Unmatched junction bases numbered 1, after V lost 3 bases and J lost 2 bases. The CDR3 sequence is 14 residues long. CDR1 is SGDLS and CDR2 is YYNGEE in the germline V gene. The CDR3, as DNA: TGTGCCAGCAGCGCCAGGGGGACTAATGAAAAACTGTTTTTT. This sequence encodes CASSARGTNEKLFF.

Ten or more counts support this clonotype. The V gene is TRBV20-1, the J gene TRBJ2-5; no reliable D call. V gave up 1 base and J gave up 1 base, with 4 bases separating them. The germline CDR1 and CDR2 sequences are DFQATT and SNEGSKA (reference sequence). This CDR3 region has 12 residues. The CDR3, as DNA: TGCAGTGCTAGAGGTCTCCAAGAGACCCAGTACTTC. Its translation is CSARGLQETQYF.

Many counts were recorded for this clonotype. This chain uses TRBV5-1 with TRBJ1-2; D might be TRBD1 (6 bases). The CDR3 has 12 residues. The germline CDR1 and CDR2 sequences are SGHRS and YFSETQ. The V and J ends lost 0 bases and 8 bases respectively, with 8 bases between them. The CDR3 bases are TGCGCCAGCAGCTTGGAGGGGACAGGCTACACCTTC. Translating gives CASSLEGTGYTF.

This clonotype was picked up many times. J is TRBJ2-2 and V is TRBV12-5, with 10 bases that match TRBD2. CDR3 size: 15 residues. Trimming took 7 bases from V and 5 from J; bases not matched to a gene: 7. Germline CDR1 reads LGHNT; CDR2 reads FRNRAP. The CDR3 reads CASAWASGRTGELFF. The CDR3 region has the DNA TGTGCTAGTGCCTGGGCTAGCGGGAGAACCGGGGAGCTGTTTTTT. Full variable domain (remainder filled in from reference TRBV12-5 and TRBJ2-2): DARVTQTPRHKVTEMGQEVTMRCQPILGHNTVFWYRQTMMQGLELLAYFRNRAPLDDSGMPKDRFSAEMPDATLATLKIQPSEPRDSAVYFCASAWASGRTGELFFGEGSRLTVL.

V usage is TRBV12-3 or TRBV12-4 and J usage is TRBJ2-2, with 10 bases aligning to TRBD2. Unmatched junction bases numbered 6, after V lost 4 bases and J lost 1 base. This CDR3 is built from 17 residues. This CDR3 reads CASSSPVAGGNTGELFF. The DNA for the CDR3 is TGTGCCAGCAGTTCGCCGGTAGCGGGGGGGAACACCGGGGAGCTGTTTTTT.

This clonotype was seen at least ten times. V gene TRBV6-4 combines with J gene TRBJ2-3; D uncertain. CDR1 is MRHNA, CDR2 SNTAGT, per germline. The CDR3 extends over 15 amino acids. V gave up 6 bases and J gave up 1 base, with 14 bases separating them. The CDR3 DNA reads TGTGCCAGCAGCCCCGGTGTCGACGGCACAGATACGCAGTATTTT. Translating gives CASSPGVDGTDTQYF.

This clonotype has just a few counts. The chain recombines TRBV6-6 with TRBJ1-2; D is unclear. CDR1 MNHNY and CDR2 SVGAGI come from the germline V gene (reference sequence). The CDR3 is 17 residues long. Trimming took 0 bases from V and 2 from J, leaving 16 bases between them. The CDR3 coding sequence is TGTGCCAGCAGTTACTCGAAAACCCGCGGAGTGAACTATGGCTACACCTTC. As protein: CASSYSKTRGVNYGYTF.

This clonotype was seen once. The chain has TRBV6-1 and TRBJ2-7; 8 bases map to TRBD2. Germline CDR1 is MNHNS and CDR2 is SASEGT. The CDR3 contains 16 residues. V was clipped by 5 bases and J by 5 bases; unmatched bases: 14. CDR3: CASSPSGRGDLHEQYF. CDR3 nucleotides: TGTGCCAGCAGTCCTAGCGGGCGGGGAGACCTTCACGAGCAGTACTTC.

V gene TRBV7-2 combines with J gene TRBJ2-7; the match to TRBD2 covers 15 bases. CDR1 and CDR2 (germline): SGHTA, FQGNSA. CDR3 length: 18 amino acids. The V gene end was trimmed by 4 bases and the J gene end by 3 bases; junction bases not matched to a gene: 10. Written as DNA, the CDR3 is TGTGCCAGCAGCTCCTGGACTAGCGGGAGGGCGCAGAACTACGAGCAGTACTTC. Amino acid sequence: CASSSWTSGRAQNYEQYF.

The chain links TRBV10-2 to TRBJ2-2; D unclear. V lost 2 bases and J lost 7, with 11 bases in between. Germline-derived CDR1 and CDR2 are WSHSY and SAAADI. The CDR3 loop spans 14 amino acids. CDR3 in amino acids: CASSESGTGGELFF. The CDR3 DNA is TGCGCCAGCAGTGAGAGTGGAACCGGCGGGGAGCTGTTTTTT.

This clonotype was detected many times. The chain has TRBV27 and TRBJ1-5, with 7 positions matching TRBD1. Germline V lookup: CDR1 MNHEY, CDR2 SMNVEV (reference sequence). The V segment lost 10 bases and the J segment 5 bases; nucleotides outside the gene matches: 8. The CDR3 is 13 amino acids. CDR3 sequence: CATGKGGYQPQHF. CDR3 DNA sequence: TGTGCCACCGGGAAAGGGGGCTATCAGCCCCAGCATTTT.

There are many counts of this clonotype. The rearrangement links TRBV20-1 to TRBJ2-7; D possibly corresponds to TRBD1 (5 bases). Trimming stripped 6 bases from V and 2 bases from J, with 11 bases between. CDR3 size: 12 residues. CDR1 and CDR2 from the germline V gene are DFQATT and SNEGSKA (reference sequence). CDR3 residues: CSASRQTYEQYF. The CDR3 nucleotides read TGCAGTGCATCAAGACAGACCTACGAGCAGTACTTC.

The chain employs TRBV3-1 and TRBJ2-6; the D gene could be TRBD1 or TRBD2 (5 bases each). This CDR3 comprises 15 residues. Per germline, CDR1 LGHDT and CDR2 YNNKEL (reference sequence). Deletions cut 6 bases from V and 0 bases from J, with 9 bases between. CDR3 DNA sequence: TGTGCCAGCAGAGGGGACGGCTCTGGGGCCAACGTCCTGACTTTC. Amino acid sequence: CASRGDGSGANVLTF.

This clonotype was picked up a small number of times. For the CDR3, the DNA is TGCAGCGTGATTCCGACAGGGAGCCTTAATGAAAAACTGTTTTTT. Its translation: CSVIPTGSLNEKLFF. V is TRBV29-1 and J is TRBJ1-4; 7 nucleotides line up with TRBD1. Germline V gene lookup returns CDR1 SQVTM and CDR2 ANQGSEA. The CDR3 sequence is 15 residues long. V gave up 6 bases and J gave up 4 bases; unmatched junction bases: 11.